This T cell receptor (beta chain) was sequenced for a study of cytomegalovirus exposure and HLA in healthy donors. V lost 0 bases and J 2 bases, leaving 8 bases between the germline ends. Germline loops: CDR1 SGHRS, CDR2 YFSETQ. This CDR3 has 14 amino acids. This clone was observed a handful of times. Other nucleotide sequences in the sample specify the same CDR3. PCR amplification relied on 60 Vbeta primers (plus 13 Jbeta primers). Using immunoSEQ multiplex PCR, the repertoire was profiled, and TCRdb retains in-frame clones only, with some absent. This sample has around 120,000 clones, with over 15% found just once.

This TCR was sampled from a woman aged 18 to 35 in good health and CMV-seronegative. Specimen: PBMCs. This sequence joins TRBV5-1 and TRBJ1-1; the D is unclear. CDR3 in DNA: TGCGCCAGCAGCTTGGGGCAGGCCAACACTGAAGCTTTCTTT. Amino acid sequence: CASSLGQANTEAFF.